This T cell receptor beta chain stems from a study of CD8 T cells in ankylosing spondylitis. TCRdb recomputed calls from the 5' RACE reads with MiXCR, one row per CDR3 protein. The sample has about 150,000 distinct CDR3 sequences, approximately 44% seen once. The J segment lost 6 bases and the V segment lost 2 bases, leaving 5 bases of the junction unmatched. Per germline, CDR1 SGHTA and CDR2 FQGNSA. The CDR3 extends over 15 amino acids. The sample holds many counts of this clonotype. This receptor was identified in a male donor with ankylosing spondylitis. Sequencing was carried out using synovial fluid, either unsorted or a sorted T cell fraction (not recorded which). This rearrangement joins TRBV7-2 to TRBJ2-7, with TRBD2 matching 12 bases. As DNA, the CDR3 is TGTGCCAGCAGCTTATCTACTAGCGGGAGGATCGAGCAGTACTTC. Translating gives CASSLSTSGRIEQYF.